Each of the 27 T cell receptor beta chains below was sequenced from the same sample in a study of blood T cell repertoires in COVID-19. Data came from immunoSEQ multiplex PCR; TCRdb stores just in-frame clones and leaves some out. The sample has about 310,000 clones, about 91% seen once. The sample consisted of PBMCs or T cells enriched from blood (not recorded which). These receptors came from a woman in her 40s who had recovered from COVID-19.

This clone showed up just once. The same CDR3 can be traced to other DNA sequences in this sample. V gene TRBV4-3 combines with J gene TRBJ2-7, with 7 bases lining up with TRBD1. The CDR3 runs to 15 residues. V was clipped by 0 bases and J by 0 bases; unmatched bases: 2. Germline V gene data show CDR1 as LGHNA and CDR2 as YSLEER. The CDR3 DNA is TGCGCCAGCAGCCAAGAGGACAGGTCCTCCTACGAGCAGTACTTC. This gives the protein CASSQEDRSSYEQYF.

The chain joins TRBV4-2 to TRBJ1-1, with D uncertain. Trimming stripped 4 bases from V and 0 bases from J, with 6 bases between. CDR3 length: 13 amino acids. The germline gives CDR1 LGHNA, CDR2 YNFKEQ. The CDR3 nucleotides read TGTGCCAGCAGCCCTTACTTGAACACTGAAGCTTTCTTT. This sequence encodes CASSPYLNTEAFF.

V is TRBV19 and J is TRBJ1-3, with D unresolved. Per the germline V gene, CDR1 is LNHDA and CDR2 is SQIVND (reference sequence). The CDR3 length is 16 residues. Trimming pared 7 bases from V and 0 bases from J, leaving 16 bases between. CDR3 in DNA: TGTGCCAGTACCCCCTTCCTAGTTTTCTCTGGAAACACCATATATTTT. This sequence encodes CASTPFLVFSGNTIYF.

V usage is TRBV27 and J usage is TRBJ2-2; 8 nucleotides agree with TRBD1. Looked up from germline, CDR1 is MNHEY and CDR2 is SMNVEV (reference sequence). CDR3 length: 14 residues. The junction had 5 bases not matched to a gene; V was cut back by 6 bases and J by 5 bases. This chain's CDR3 is CASSGQGWTGELFF. CDR3 in DNA: TGTGCCAGCAGCGGACAGGGCTGGACCGGGGAGCTGTTTTTT.

The chain recombines TRBV15 with TRBJ2-7, with 10 bases fitting TRBD2. The CDR3 covers 18 residues. Trimming cost V 1 base and J 0 bases; bases outside gene matches: 9. From germline, CDR1 is LNHNV and CDR2 YYDKDF (reference sequence). The CDR3 DNA follows: TGTGCCACCAGCAGAGTTAATTCGTGGACTAGCGGCTCCTACGAGCAGTACTTC. Translated: CATSRVNSWTSGSYEQYF. Drawing the rest from reference TRBV15 and TRBJ2-7, the complete variable domain is DAMVIQNPRYQVTQFGKPVTLSCSQTLNHNVMYWYQQKSSQAPKLLFHYYDKDFNNEADTPDNFQSRRPNTSFCFLDIRSPGLGDTAMYLCATSRVNSWTSGSYEQYFGPGTRLTVT.

The chain carries TRBV24-1 and TRBJ1-5, with 9 bases aligning to TRBD1. There are 14 residues in the CDR3. In germline, CDR1 is KGHDR, CDR2 SFDVKD. The trim removed 9 bases at V and 6 bases at J, leaving 8 bases unmatched. The CDR3 region has the DNA TGTGCCACCGAAGAAGGGACAGGGAGTCAGCCCCAGCATTTT. It codes for CATEEGTGSQPQHF.

This clone occurred a few times. The chain employs TRBV29-1 and TRBJ1-2; no definite D call. The CDR3 runs 13 residues. Germline CDR1 is SQVTM and CDR2 is ANQGSEA. Trimming left V 7 bases short and J 0 bases short, with 12 bases between. Here the CDR3 reads CSAREDSNYGYTF. CDR3 in DNA: TGCAGCGCCCGGGAAGACTCTAACTATGGCTACACCTTC.

This clone appeared once. CDR3: CASRGQGNTEAFF. The CDR3 DNA sequence: TGTGCCAGCAGGGGACAGGGCAACACTGAAGCTTTCTTT. The chain employs TRBV12-3 or TRBV12-4 and TRBJ1-1; 9 bases are a match to TRBD1. The CDR3 loop spans 13 amino acids. Trimming cost V 6 bases and J 2 bases; bases outside gene matches: 1.

The chain carries TRBV24-1 and TRBJ1-5, with D tentatively TRBD1 (5 bases). The CDR3 has 13 amino acids. Germline V CDR1 and CDR2: KGHDR, SFDVKD. V lost 3 bases and J 5 bases, leaving 7 bases between the germline ends. CDR3 nucleotides: TGTGCCACCAGTGATAGACAGTATCAGCCCCAGCATTTT. Translated, it gives CATSDRQYQPQHF.

This clone was counted only a few times. The chain uses TRBV15 and TRBJ1-6; 7 bases fit TRBD1. The CDR3 extends over 15 amino acids. CDR1 is LNHNV, CDR2 YYDKDF, per germline (reference sequence). J lost 9 bases, V lost 0 bases, and 5 bases had no gene match. CDR3 sequence (DNA): TGTGCCACCAGCAGAGAACAGGGGCCAGGTTCACCCCTCCACTTT. Protein sequence: CATSREQGPGSPLHF.

The chain combines TRBV18 with TRBJ2-1; the match to TRBD2 covers 9 bases. CDR1 and CDR2 from the germline V gene are KGHSH and LQKENI. With 4 bases clipped from V and 5 bases from J, the junction kept 6 bases outside the gene matches. The CDR3 has 15 amino acids. CDR3: CASSLAGGPDNEQFF. CDR3 sequence (DNA): TGTGCCAGCTCACTTGCGGGAGGGCCTGACAATGAGCAGTTCTTC.

This clone showed up just once. This chain connects TRBV27 to TRBJ2-2, with D maybe TRBD1 (5 bases). V lost 6 bases and J 7 bases, leaving 15 bases between the germline ends. The V gene's germline CDR1 is MNHEY and CDR2 SMNVEV (reference sequence). CDR3 length: 14 amino acids. The CDR3 loop is CASSLLRESGELFF. The CDR3 coding sequence is TGTGCCAGCAGCCTACTCAGGGAAAGCGGGGAGCTGTTTTTT.

J is TRBJ2-7 and V is TRBV11-2, with D possibly being TRBD2 (5 bases). The V gene lost 5 bases and the J gene lost 3 bases, with 14 bases spanning the gap. The CDR3 contains 14 residues. CDR1 is SGHAT and CDR2 is FQNNGV in the germline V gene. DNA of the CDR3: TGTGCCAGCAGCCCCCGACCGGGAAACTACGAGCAGTACTTC. Translating gives CASSPRPGNYEQYF.

A single count supports this clone. J is TRBJ1-5 and V is TRBV7-2; unclear D gene. Per germline, CDR1 SGHTA and CDR2 FQGNSA. V lost 1 base, J lost 0 bases, and 7 bases lay in between. The CDR3 runs to 15 residues. CDR3 protein: CASSLDGNSNQPQHF. For the CDR3, the DNA is TGTGCCAGCAGCTTAGACGGGAATAGCAATCAGCCCCAGCATTTT.

The CDR3 sequence is CASSQEGGNSYNEQFF. As DNA, the CDR3 is TGCGCCAGCAGCCAAGAGGGAGGGAACTCCTACAATGAGCAGTTCTTC. This chain connects TRBV4-3 to TRBJ2-1; the match to TRBD2 covers 7 bases. The germline CDR1 and CDR2 sequences are LGHNA and YSLEER. V shed 0 bases and J 0 bases; nucleotides not matched to a gene: 2. CDR3 length equals 16 residues.

The CDR3 DNA reads TGTGCCAGCAGTTTTCAGGGATTGGAAAATGAAAAACTGTTTTTT. This gives the protein CASSFQGLENEKLFF. The rearrangement links TRBV27 to TRBJ1-4; perhaps TRBD1 as D (5 bases). V lost 3 bases and J 5 bases, leaving 13 bases between the germline ends. The CDR3 contains 15 residues. Germline V gene lookup returns CDR1 MNHEY and CDR2 SMNVEV (reference sequence).

This sequence joins TRBV12-3 or TRBV12-4 and TRBJ1-2; D remains ambiguous. The V and J ends lost 4 bases and 5 bases respectively, with 11 bases between them. The CDR3 has 13 amino acids. The CDR3 region is CASSSDSPYGYTF. The CDR3 DNA sequence: TGTGCCAGCAGTTCCGACTCGCCTTATGGCTACACCTTC.

V usage is TRBV29-1 and J usage is TRBJ2-1, with TRBD2 identical over 11 bases. The V gene end was trimmed by 3 bases and the J gene end by 6 bases; junction bases not matched to a gene: 1. Germline values: CDR1 SQVTM, CDR2 ANQGSEA. This CDR3 is 13 amino acids long. The CDR3 loop is CSVELAGGNEQFF. CDR3 sequence (DNA): TGCAGCGTTGAGCTAGCGGGGGGCAATGAGCAGTTCTTC.

The gene calls are TRBV30 and TRBJ2-1, with 11 bases fitting TRBD2. The germline V gene has CDR1 GTSNPN and CDR2 SVGIG (reference sequence). Trimming at V came to 6 bases and at J to 6 bases, leaving 4 bases not matched to a gene. This CDR3 has 13 amino acids. The CDR3 DNA reads TGTGCCTGTCCCGGGACTAGCGGCAATGAGCAGTTCTTC. This encodes CACPGTSGNEQFF.

In its sample, this clone was seen once. The chain employs TRBV7-6 and TRBJ1-6; 9 positions match TRBD1. The ends lost 5 bases at V and 4 bases at J; junction bases unmatched: 9. Germline CDR1 SGHVS, CDR2 FNYEAQ. This CDR3 comprises 17 residues. The CDR3 DNA reads as TGTGCCAGCAGCCCTGGGACAGGGCTTCGTTATAATTCACCCCTCCACTTT. Its translation: CASSPGTGLRYNSPLHF.

This chain connects TRBV23-1 to TRBJ2-2; TRBD1 matches 8 bases. TRBV23-1 is an ORF; its function is uncertain. The CDR3 has 18 amino acids. V lost 0 bases and J lost 0; bases outside the gene matches: 6. DNA of the CDR3: TGCGCCAGCAGTCAATCGAAGGACAGGGCCTCGAACACCGGGGAGCTGTTTTTT. Its protein is CASSQSKDRASNTGELFF.

This chain connects TRBV11-3 to TRBJ2-7, with no clear D. CDR3 length: 13 residues. CDR1 SGHNT and CDR2 YENEEA come from the germline V gene. Trimming pared 1 base from V and 3 bases from J, leaving 7 bases between. The CDR3 sequence: CASSLGRHYEQYF. CDR3 coding DNA: TGTGCCAGCAGCTTAGGCAGACACTACGAGCAGTACTTC.

The chain has TRBV18 and TRBJ2-7, with 14 bases lining up with TRBD2. The CDR3 runs 16 residues. Trimming cost V 6 bases and J 4 bases; bases outside gene matches: 8. Germline assignment: CDR1 KGHSH and CDR2 LQKENI. CDR3: CASSAGTSGSWYEQYF. For the CDR3, the DNA is TGTGCCAGCTCGGCCGGGACTAGCGGGAGTTGGTACGAGCAGTACTTC.

The CDR3 sequence: CARTTDNSHEKLFF. As DNA, the CDR3 is TGTGCCAGGACCACGGACAATAGTCATGAAAAACTGTTTTTT. The chain has TRBV2 and TRBJ1-4; possible D gene TRBD1, 5 bases. The germline V gene encodes CDR1 SNHLY and CDR2 FYNNEI. This CDR3 contains 14 residues. Trimming pared 9 bases from V and 6 bases from J, leaving 17 bases between.

CDR3 residues: CASSRGTGELFF. The CDR3 coding sequence is TGCGCCAGCAGTAGGGGGACCGGGGAGCTGTTTTTT. The V gene is TRBV10-1, the J gene TRBJ2-2, with D possibly being TRBD1 (6 bases). The V gene's germline CDR1 is WNHNN and CDR2 SYGVQD (reference sequence). The V end lost 5 bases, the J end lost 5 bases, and 6 bases lay between the germline ends. The CDR3 is 12 amino acids.

The V and J genes are TRBV5-1 and TRBJ1-2, with D perhaps matching TRBD1 (5 bases). V dropped 3 bases and J dropped 8 bases, with 14 bases sitting between them. The CDR3 consists of 13 residues. The germline CDR1 and CDR2 sequences are SGHRS and YFSETQ. For the CDR3, the DNA is TGCGCCAGCAGCTCGACAGAGAATGCCGGCTACACCTTC. Translating gives CASSSTENAGYTF. Filled out from reference TRBV5-1 and TRBJ1-2, the complete variable domain reads KAGVTQTPRYLIKTRGQQVTLSCSPISGHRSVSWYQQTPGQGLQFLFEYFSETQRNKGNFPGRFSGRQFSNSRSEMNVSTLELGDSALYLCASSSTENAGYTFGSGTRLTVV.

This clone was recorded only once. The chain couples TRBV7-9 to TRBJ2-5; D not resolved. CDR3 length: 16 residues. Germline assignment: CDR1 SEHNR and CDR2 FQNEAQ (reference sequence). V was pared by 3 bases and J by 3 bases, with 17 bases between. The CDR3 region is CASSFNRRGRKETQYF. The CDR3, as DNA: TGTGCCAGCAGCTTTAACCGGCGAGGCAGAAAAGAGACCCAGTACTTC. The whole variable domain, remainder taken from reference TRBV7-9 and TRBJ2-5, is DTGVSQNPRHKITKRGQNVTFRCDPISEHNRLYWYRQTLGQGPEFLTYFQNEAQLEKSRLLSDRFSAERPKGSFSTLEIQRTEQGDSAMYLCASSFNRRGRKETQYFGPGTRLLVL.